This entry concerns a single T cell receptor (beta chain). No antigen is known for it. Donation came from healthy HIV-negative adults that had no recent acute infections or vaccinations. This specimen belongs to a study of shared clonotypes between healthy human individuals. Overall study results and limits: The donor pool, a small one, limited the genetic and exposure-history diversity represented.

Trimming took 3 bases from V and 11 from J, leaving 13 bases between them. This CDR3 spans 12 amino acids. Germline-derived CDR1 and CDR2 are SEHNR and FQNEAQ (reference sequence). With ten immunoSEQ deep assay plates, unsorted PBMC DNA underwent sequencing. Sequencing was performed with immunoSEQ multiplex PCR; in TCRdb, only in-frame clones are kept and a portion is missing. The top ten clones hold about an eighth of a sample with approximately 500,000 clones, 60% to 85% of them seen once. The material sequenced was PBMCs. This clonotype originated in a woman between 40 and 55 years old in good health. Some clones in this sample may be carry-over from other donors' samples. The J gene is TRBJ1-1, the V gene TRBV7-9; tentative D call: TRBD1 (5 bases). For the CDR3, the DNA is TGTGCCAGCAGCTTGGCAGGGCGAGGGGCTTTCTTT. Translated, it gives CASSLAGRGAFF.